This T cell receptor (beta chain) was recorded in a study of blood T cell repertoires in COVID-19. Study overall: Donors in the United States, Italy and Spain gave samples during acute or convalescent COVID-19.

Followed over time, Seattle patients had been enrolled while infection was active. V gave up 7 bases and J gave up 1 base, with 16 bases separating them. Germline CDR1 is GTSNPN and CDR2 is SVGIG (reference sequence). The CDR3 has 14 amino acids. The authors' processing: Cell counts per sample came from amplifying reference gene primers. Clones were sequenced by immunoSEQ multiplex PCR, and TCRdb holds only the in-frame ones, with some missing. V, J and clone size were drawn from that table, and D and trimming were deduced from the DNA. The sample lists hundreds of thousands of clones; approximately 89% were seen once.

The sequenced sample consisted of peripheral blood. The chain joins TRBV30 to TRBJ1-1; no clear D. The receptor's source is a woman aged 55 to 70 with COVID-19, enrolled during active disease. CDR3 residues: CAFSEGSWNTEAFF. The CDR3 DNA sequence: TGTGCCTTCTCCGAGGGCAGTTGGAACACTGAAGCTTTCTTT.